A selection of T cell receptor beta chains follows, all from one sample in a study of blood T cells in healthy people across ages. TCRdb re-called the 5' RACE reads with MiXCR, one entry per CDR3 protein. The sample has approximately 770,000 distinct CDR3 sequences, roughly 64% seen once. Sequences were obtained from blood. These TCRs come from a man aged 25-45 years in good health. Both conserved end residues are part of each CDR3. A D gene is named only where the DNA matches it firmly. Part of the rows lack a size; the others show once, few, many or a class for expanded clones.

d_gene	v_gene	j_gene	abundance	CDR3aa	CDR3nt
.	TRBV20-1	TRBJ1-1	few	CSAALIVVGNTEAFF	TGCAGTGCCGCGCTCATAGTAGTGGGAAACACTGAAGCTTTCTTT
.	TRBV3-1	TRBJ1-4	.	CASSRGTLGEKLFF	TGTGCCAGCAGTCGAGGCACCTTAGGGGAAAAACTGTTTTTT
.	TRBV12-3/TRBV12-4	TRBJ1-4	few	CASTQGGTNEKLFF	TGTGCCAGCACCCAGGGAGGGACTAATGAAAAACTGTTTTTT
.	TRBV24-1	TRBJ2-5	.	CAASDIERETQYF	TGTGCCGCCAGTGATATAGAAAGAGAGACCCAGTACTTC
TRBD1	TRBV11-3	TRBJ2-2	.	CASSSDRITGELFF	TGTGCCAGCAGCTCGGACAGGATCACCGGGGAGCTGTTTTTT
.	TRBV29-1	TRBJ1-6	few	CSVRGKPLHF	TGCAGCGTAAGGGGCAAACCCCTCCACTTT
.	TRBV27	TRBJ2-3	.	CASSLLGGAIPSTDTQYF	TGTGCCAGCAGTTTATTGGGGGGGGCGATACCTAGCACAGATACGCAGTATTTT
.	TRBV7-9	TRBJ1-1	.	CASSLAAANAEAFF	TGTGCCAGCAGCTTAGCAGCTGCCAACGCTGAAGCTTTCTTT
.	TRBV5-1	TRBJ2-3	.	CASKEAGWTDTQYF	TGCGCCAGCAAGGAGGCGGGTTGGACAGATACGCAGTATTTT
.	TRBV20-1	TRBJ1-2	few	CSARDRGTYGYTF	TGCAGTGCTAGAGACAGGGGCACCTATGGCTACACCTTC
TRBD1	TRBV29-1	TRBJ2-7	few	CSVAGTEDSYEQYF	TGCAGCGTTGCCGGGACAGAAGACTCCTACGAGCAGTACTTC
.	TRBV6-6	TRBJ1-4	.	CASRGPASNEKLFF	TGTGCCAGCAGAGGGCCCGCAAGTAATGAAAAACTGTTTTTT
TRBD1	TRBV4-2	TRBJ1-2	.	CASSQLEGTGINYGYTF	TGTGCCAGCAGCCAATTAGAAGGGACAGGTATTAACTATGGCTACACCTTC
TRBD2	TRBV4-3	TRBJ2-6	many	CASSLRLATSGANVLTF	TGCGCCAGCAGCCTCAGACTAGCCACCTCTGGGGCCAACGTCCTGACTTTC
.	TRBV21-1	TRBJ2-5	few	CASSPPRQMETQYF	TGTGCCAGCAGCCCCCCTAGACAGATGGAGACCCAGTACTTC
TRBD1	TRBV7-9	TRBJ2-7	.	CASSQQAGTGGGEQYF	TGTGCCAGCAGCCAACAAGCCGGGACAGGGGGCGGCGAGCAGTACTTC
TRBD1	TRBV5-1	TRBJ2-1	.	CASSYRTGVNNEQFF	TGCGCCAGCAGCTACCGGACAGGGGTCAACAATGAGCAGTTCTTC
.	TRBV20-1	TRBJ2-7	medium-sized	CRMLGTTSSYEQYF	TGCAGAATGTTAGGGACAACGAGCTCCTACGAGCAGTACTTC
.	TRBV4-3	TRBJ2-1	.	CASSQDMGSYNEQFF	TGCGCCAGCAGCCAAGATATGGGATCCTACAATGAGCAGTTCTTC
.	TRBV12-3/TRBV12-4	TRBJ1-5	.	CASSLSAGFQPQHF	TGTGCCAGCAGTTTATCTGCCGGGTTTCAGCCCCAGCATTTT
TRBD1	TRBV28	TRBJ2-5	few	CASSEAQTGPLEGQETQYF	TGTGCCAGCAGCGAAGCCCAGACAGGGCCACTAGAGGGGCAAGAGACCCAGTACTTC
.	TRBV12-3/TRBV12-4	TRBJ2-7	few	CASSLTGPLMEQYF	TGTGCCAGCAGTTTGACGGGGCCCCTGATGGAGCAGTACTTC
TRBD2	TRBV7-2	TRBJ2-3	.	CASSVRAAGGEDTQYF	TGTGCCAGCAGCGTTCGGGCGGCGGGAGGGGAAGATACGCAGTATTTT
.	TRBV29-1	TRBJ1-2	.	CSGADSANYGYTF	TGCAGCGGGGCGGACAGCGCGAACTATGGCTACACCTTC
.	TRBV20-1	TRBJ2-3	.	CSAYRDPQDTQYF	TGCAGTGCCTATAGGGACCCTCAAGATACGCAGTATTTT
TRBD2	TRBV10-3	TRBJ2-5	.	CAVNSGGETQYF	TGTGCCGTGAATAGCGGGGGTGAGACCCAGTACTTC
.	TRBV7-6	TRBJ1-2	few	CASSPTRNTNYGYTF	TGTGCCAGCAGCCCAACCCGGAACACAAACTATGGCTACACCTTC